These 10 T cell receptor beta chains were all obtained from the same sample, sequenced in a study of STAT5B mutations in CD4+ large granular lymphocyte leukemia. Clones were sequenced by immunoSEQ multiplex PCR, and TCRdb holds only the in-frame ones, with some missing. In the table there are nearly 35,000 clones, approximately 90% of which are singletons. Sequencing was done on a sample of CD4+ T cells from blood buffy coats. The source is a human donor in good health.

By its share, this clone is medium-sized (0.01 to 0.1%). DNA of the CDR3: TGTGCCAGCAGGTTAGAGACCGGGACAACGAACACCGGGGAGCTGTTTTTT. Translating it yields CASRLETGTTNTGELFF. The rearrangement joins TRBV28 to TRBJ2-2; maybe TRBD1 (6 bases). The CDR3 has 17 amino acids. Germline CDR1 is MDHEN and CDR2 is SYDVKM. Trimming took off 6 bases at V and 0 bases at J, with 17 bases between the two ends.

This clone showed up just once. The chain recombines TRBV11-2 with TRBJ2-5, with TRBD2 matching 8 bases. Germline V gene sequence: CDR1 SGHAT, CDR2 FQNNGV. V trimming: 5 bases; J trimming: 5 bases; junction bases outside the gene matches: 10. The CDR3 has 15 amino acids. CDR3 amino acids: CASSPELAGSETQYF. The CDR3 DNA reads as TGTGCCAGCAGCCCCGAGCTAGCGGGTTCTGAGACCCAGTACTTC.

The V and J genes are TRBV28 and TRBJ1-4, with 7 positions matching TRBD1. The CDR3 consists of 15 residues. Trimming cost V 5 bases and J 3 bases; bases outside gene matches: 6. The germline V gene encodes CDR1 MDHEN and CDR2 SYDVKM. In DNA form, the CDR3 reads TGTGCCAGCAGTAGACAGGGTGCGGCTAATGAAAAACTGTTTTTT. Residues: CASSRQGAANEKLFF.

This chain uses TRBV7-9 with TRBJ2-1; D remains unclear. Germline V gene data show CDR1 as SEHNR and CDR2 as FQNEAQ (reference sequence). V was shortened by 5 bases and J by 5 bases, with 16 bases between the two germline ends. CDR3 size: 15 residues. CDR3 sequence (DNA): TGTGCCAGCAGCCCCCGGACGAGGATCGACAATGAGCAGTTCTTC. Its protein is CASSPRTRIDNEQFF.

J is TRBJ2-1 and V is TRBV7-9; 8 nucleotides match TRBD1. The CDR3 is 15 residues long. Germline V gene data show CDR1 as SEHNR and CDR2 as FQNEAQ (reference sequence). V shed 2 bases, J shed 8 bases, and the junction held 8 bases outside the gene matches. This CDR3 reads CASSLSQGGFDEQFF. The CDR3 coding sequence is TGTGCCAGCAGCTTATCACAGGGGGGCTTCGATGAGCAGTTCTTC.

CDR3 in DNA: TGCGCCAGCAGCCAAGATAGGGGACTTTCAGGGACCCAGTACTTC. This translates into CASSQDRGLSGTQYF. V usage is TRBV4-3 and J usage is TRBJ2-5; TRBD2 is a possible D gene (6 bases). Germline CDR1 reads LGHNA; CDR2 reads YSLEER. Trimming removed 0 bases from V and 7 bases from J, with 15 bases in between. The CDR3 has 15 amino acids.

The J gene is TRBJ1-2, the V gene TRBV6-1; 9 nucleotides align to TRBD1. The ends lost 6 bases at V and 6 bases at J; junction bases unmatched: 8. The CDR3 is 14 residues long. The germline CDR1 and CDR2 sequences are MNHNS and SASEGT. CDR3 loop: CASSDWTGVNGYTF. The DNA for the CDR3 is TGTGCCAGCAGCGACTGGACAGGGGTTAATGGCTACACCTTC.

In DNA, the CDR3 is TGTGCCAGCAACTCCGGGGCGGATGGCAATCAGCCCCAGCATTTT. Its translation: CASNSGADGNQPQHF. The chain employs TRBV28 and TRBJ1-5; D is perhaps TRBD1 (5 bases). Germline V gives CDR1 MDHEN, CDR2 SYDVKM. The CDR3 has 15 residues. Trimming removed 7 bases from V and 2 bases from J, with 15 bases in between.

This clone was observed a single time. The chain joins TRBV28 to TRBJ1-1; the D is unclear. There are 14 residues in the CDR3. The germline V and J ends were trimmed by 6 bases and 0 bases, with 11 bases remaining between them. Germline-derived CDR1 and CDR2 are MDHEN and SYDVKM. The CDR3 region is CASRVDGVNTEAFF. The CDR3 DNA sequence: TGTGCCAGCAGGGTGGACGGGGTGAACACTGAAGCTTTCTTT.

The chain recombines TRBV11-3 with TRBJ2-1; 8 positions agree with TRBD1. Germline V CDR1 and CDR2: SGHNT, YENEEA. After removal of 5 bases from V and 14 bases from J, the junction contained 11 bases not matched to a gene. The length of the CDR3 is 13 residues. CDR3 bases: TGTGCCAGCAGCGTAAGACAGGGGCAGGTGGAGTTCTTC. Protein product: CASSVRQGQVEFF. Together with reference TRBV11-3 and TRBJ2-1, the CDR3 gives the full variable domain: EAGVVQSPRYKIIEKKQPVAFWCNPISGHNTLYWYLQNLGQGPELLIRYENEEAVDDSQLPKDRFSAERLKGVDSTLKIQPAELGDSAVYLCASSVRQGQVEFFGPGTRLTVL.